The sequence of this TCR beta chain was determined in a study of blood T cell repertoires in COVID-19. The CDR3 length is 17 residues. V gave up 0 bases and J gave up 4 bases, with 17 bases separating them. The germline gives CDR1 LNHNV, CDR2 YYDKDF (reference sequence). Here immunoSEQ multiplex PCR was the method, and the copy in TCRdb shows in-frame clones only, minus some. The table includes tens of thousands of clones, around 77% detected once. The chain uses TRBV15 and TRBJ2-3; D is perhaps TRBD1 (6 bases). The receptor was derived from a man aged 65-85 years with COVID-19, enrolled during active disease. Sequenced sample: peripheral blood. The CDR3 loop reads CATSRDDLGEGADTQYF. The CDR3 bases are TGTGCCACCAGCAGAGATGATTTGGGAGAGGGGGCAGATACGCAGTATTTT.